A single sample is the source of the 2 T cell receptor beta chains below, sequenced in a study of blood T cell repertoires in COVID-19. The protocol was immunoSEQ multiplex PCR, while the TCRdb copy is restricted to in-frame clones and leaves out a portion. The table lists around 94,000 clones, 87% of them singletons, with roughly 5.6% in the top ten. The sequencing sample was made of peripheral blood. Source of these receptors: a woman in her forties or fifties with COVID-19, enrolled during active disease.

The chain employs TRBV7-6 and TRBJ2-5, with 10 bases fitting TRBD2. The V gene end was trimmed by 5 bases and the J gene end by 5 bases; junction bases not matched to a gene: 20. The CDR3 is made up of 19 amino acids. Germline-derived CDR1 and CDR2 are SGHVS and FNYEAQ. Written as DNA, the CDR3 is TGTGCCAGCAGCCCCCGAGCCCCTAGCGGGGGCCTTCCAGGGGAGACCCAGTACTTC. It specifies CASSPRAPSGGLPGETQYF. Full variable domain (missing parts from reference TRBV7-6 and TRBJ2-5): GAGVSQSPRYKVTKRGQDVALRCDPISGHVSLYWYRQALGQGPEFLTYFNYEAQQDKSGLPNDRFSAERPEGSISTLTIQRTEQRDSAMYRCASSPRAPSGGLPGETQYFGPGTRLLVL.

A single count supports this clone. The rearrangement uses TRBV7-2 and TRBJ2-7, with 10 nucleotides matching TRBD2. CDR1 SGHTA and CDR2 FQGNSA come from the germline V gene. V was clipped by 4 bases and J by 7 bases; unmatched bases: 13. The CDR3 covers 16 residues. CDR3 nucleotides: TGTGCCAGCAGCTCCCTCTCTAGCGGGGGCGTTTCGGAGCAGTACTTC. It translates to CASSSLSSGGVSEQYF.